The T cell receptor beta chain under discussion was sequenced for a study of immune evolution from preneoplasia to lung adenocarcinoma. Notes on the study in general: Clonality was highest in normal lung, lower in later-stage lesions apparently. Top clone share appeared to fall from AAH through AIS, MIA, adenocarcinoma.

The protocol was immunoSEQ multiplex PCR, while the TCRdb copy is restricted to in-frame clones and leaves out a portion. This repertoire shows under 3,500 clones, roughly 50% found once; its top ten account for under 25%. V was trimmed by 5 bases and J by 9 bases, leaving 18 bases between them. The CDR3 contains 14 residues. Germline-derived CDR1 and CDR2 are SGDLS and YYNGEE. On this clone itself: Its target is unknown.

Between about 2013 and 2018, patients underwent resection in Japan or China. H&E slides confirmed each diagnosis, reviewed by two pathologists independently. The chain carries TRBV9 and TRBJ2-1; D may be TRBD2 (6 bases). The TCR originated in a person aged 45 to 59 with lung adenocarcinoma. Sequencing was carried out using FFPE normal lung tissue adjacent to the tumor. The CDR3 DNA follows: TGTGCCAGCAGTGCAGGCGGGGCCCACGGTGAGCAGTTCTTC. Translation: CASSAGGAHGEQFF.